What follows is one TCR beta chain and its context. This record comes from a study of shared T cell receptors in the human thymus. The CDR3 is 15 residues long. Looked up from germline, CDR1 is LGHNT and CDR2 is FRNRAP. V lost 5 bases, J lost 4 bases, and 7 bases stayed unmatched. TCRdb keeps only in-frame clones here, not all; method: immunoSEQ multiplex PCR. The sample lists around 67,000 clones; 90% to 95% were seen once. This receptor was taken from a human donor. The sequenced sample was thymocytes. The V gene is TRBV12-5, the J gene TRBJ2-2; 7 bases line up with TRBD1. In DNA form, the CDR3 reads TGTGCTAGTGGTATCCCCAGGGGGTCCACCGGGGAGCTGTTTTTT. Encoded protein: CASGIPRGSTGELFF.